This TCR beta chain came from a study of T cells after yellow fever vaccination. In its sample, this clonotype was seen a few times. The germline gives CDR1 SNHLY, CDR2 FYNNEI. The CDR3 sequence is 13 residues long. Trimming shortened V by 3 bases and J by 6 bases, and 9 bases separated the two germline ends. TCRdb passed the 5' RACE reads through MiXCR, listing each CDR3 protein once. Of approximately 130,000 distinct CDR3 sequences listed, 13% to 15% are singletons. This TCR derives from a young man who received the YFV17D yellow fever vaccine. The chain recombines TRBV2 with TRBJ2-1; D not certain. The sample was CD8+ T cells sorted from PBMCs, taken 5 days after the yellow fever booster vaccination. The CDR3 DNA follows: TGTGCCAGCAGTGATTTTTCGGGCAATGAGCAGTTCTTC. It encodes CASSDFSGNEQFF.